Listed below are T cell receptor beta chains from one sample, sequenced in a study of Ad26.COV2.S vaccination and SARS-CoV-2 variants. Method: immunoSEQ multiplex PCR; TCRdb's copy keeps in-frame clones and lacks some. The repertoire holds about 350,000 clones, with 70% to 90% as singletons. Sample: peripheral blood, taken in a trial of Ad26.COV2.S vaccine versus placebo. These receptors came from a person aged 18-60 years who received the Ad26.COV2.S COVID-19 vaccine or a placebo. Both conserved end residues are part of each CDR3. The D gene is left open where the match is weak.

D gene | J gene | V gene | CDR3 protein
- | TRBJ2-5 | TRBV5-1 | CASSLVPGGSFETQYF
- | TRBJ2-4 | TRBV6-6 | CASSYAQGGNIQYF
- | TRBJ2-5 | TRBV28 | CASSSGSQETQYF
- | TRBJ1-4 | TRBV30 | CAWSDGSEKLFF
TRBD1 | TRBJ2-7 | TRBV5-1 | CASSSPQRDRGEQYF
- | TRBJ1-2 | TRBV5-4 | CASSFGVGYTF
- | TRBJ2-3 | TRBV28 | CASSIPTDTQYF
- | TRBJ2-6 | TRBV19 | CASSILRGYGANVLTF
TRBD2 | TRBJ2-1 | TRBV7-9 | CASSSTSGGPNEQFF
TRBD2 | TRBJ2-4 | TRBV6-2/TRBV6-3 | CASSYSGASGGLAKNIQYF
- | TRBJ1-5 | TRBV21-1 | CASSKAHGPKDRARNQPQHF
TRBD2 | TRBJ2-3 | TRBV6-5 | CASSYSSGAVTDTQYF
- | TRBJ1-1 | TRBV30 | CAWVGLGNTEAFF
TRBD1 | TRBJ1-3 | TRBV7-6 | CASSLEQGSGDTIYF
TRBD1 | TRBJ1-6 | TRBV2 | CASSETGQNSPLHF
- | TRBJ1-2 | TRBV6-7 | CASSYPGLGRGPAGPNYGYTF
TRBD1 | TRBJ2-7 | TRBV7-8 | CASSLWKGQGAGEQYF
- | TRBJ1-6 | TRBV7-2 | CASSFSPGSYNSPLHF
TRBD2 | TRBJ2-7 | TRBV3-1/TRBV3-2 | CASSQGGPSGGLQYF
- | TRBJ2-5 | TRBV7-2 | CASSPAKRQETQYF
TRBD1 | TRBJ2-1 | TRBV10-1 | CASSDSGGNEQFF
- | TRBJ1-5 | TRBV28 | CASSLLGARVSNQPQHF
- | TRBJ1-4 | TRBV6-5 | CASSYDSGTEKLFF
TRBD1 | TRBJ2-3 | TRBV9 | CASTPFGQGDTDTQYF
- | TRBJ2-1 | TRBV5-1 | CASSPIPDLGNEQFF
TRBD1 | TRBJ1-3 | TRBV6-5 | CATLTGTAGNTIYF
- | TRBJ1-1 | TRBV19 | CASSHRGAGTEAFF
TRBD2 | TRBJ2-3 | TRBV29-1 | CSAGTSGRADTQYF
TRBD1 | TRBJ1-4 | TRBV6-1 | CASSEALGTGGRGEKLFF
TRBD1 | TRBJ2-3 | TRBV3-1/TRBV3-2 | CASSLAIGWTGRSVDTQYF
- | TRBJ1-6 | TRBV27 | CASSTTGSPLHF
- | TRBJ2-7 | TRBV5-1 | CASSLARDAGSEQYF
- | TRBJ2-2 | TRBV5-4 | CASSLWGAGELFF
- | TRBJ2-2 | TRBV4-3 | CASSQEITAANTGELFF
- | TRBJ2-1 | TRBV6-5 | CASSLNNLEQFF